These T cell receptor beta chains were read from a single sample in a study of PD-L1 blockade in urothelial cancer. TCRdb keeps only in-frame clones here, not all; method: immunoSEQ multiplex PCR. Of tens of thousands of clones listed, 84% are singletons. The sample in question was PBMCs, obtained around atezolizumab (anti-PD-L1) treatment. The receptor source for this set is a woman in her 70s with urothelial cancer. The conserved cysteine and the conserved F or W are not part of the CDR3 here. A D gene is named only where the DNA matches it firmly.

V gene,J gene,D gene,CDR3 protein
TRBV5-1,TRBJ2-7,TRBD2,ASSGGSGRTYEQY
TRBV30,TRBJ2-1,NA,AWRDFNEQF
TRBV5-6,TRBJ2-3,TRBD1,ASRRDRSTDTQY
TRBV4-3,TRBJ2-6,NA,ASSHALAGANVLT
TRBV30,TRBJ2-7,TRBD2,AWRVGRGINKQY
TRBV27,TRBJ2-5,TRBD2,ASSSGRAETQY
TRBV4-3,TRBJ2-1,TRBD2,ASSLTSGGVF
TRBV7-9,TRBJ2-7,NA,ASSLAGAGSEQY
TRBV9,TRBJ1-3,NA,ASSSQRGGIY
TRBV7-2,TRBJ2-2,TRBD2,ASSPNQRGGGELF
TRBV25-1,TRBJ2-7,TRBD2,ASSDRPSGGVYEQY
TRBV7-3,TRBJ2-3,TRBD2,ASSLSSTSGTDTQY
TRBV2,TRBJ2-1,NA,ASTSASLPNEQF
TRBV5-1,TRBJ2-3,TRBD1,ASSLTGQGHTDTQY
TRBV27,TRBJ2-5,TRBD2,ASSFSLAGETQY
TRBV4-2,TRBJ2-2,NA,ASSQLPRLGELF
TRBV4-1,TRBJ1-1,NA,ASSFQWTAMNTEAF
TRBV28,TRBJ2-4,TRBD2,ASSPGWWRGSAKNIQY
TRBV29-1,TRBJ2-1,NA,SVDVGGGANEQF
TRBV5-1,TRBJ2-7,NA,ASSLGPQESYEQY
TRBV5-1,TRBJ2-7,TRBD2,ASSPQRGVSYEQY
TRBV15,TRBJ2-1,TRBD1,ATSRDYRGNEQF
TRBV4-1,TRBJ2-1,TRBD2,ASSQVTGQREGQSSSYNEQF
TRBV15,TRBJ2-7,TRBD2,ATRPGGLPSYEQY
TRBV5-1,TRBJ1-2,TRBD1,ASSPPTGTAAYGYT
TRBV5-1,TRBJ2-1,TRBD2,ASSIWGLAGDEQF
TRBV9,TRBJ2-3,TRBD2,ASSVEPSGDFADTQY
TRBV29-1,TRBJ1-2,TRBD1,SVRPSGQGTYGYT
TRBV9,TRBJ2-2,NA,ASSVGTIPGELF
TRBV6-6,TRBJ1-1,TRBD1,ASSRQGSEAF
TRBV6-5,TRBJ1-1,NA,ASSYQTNTEAF
TRBV11-2,TRBJ2-7,NA,ASSPLGGRTYYEQY
TRBV15,TRBJ2-1,TRBD2,ATSRARGGGYEQF
TRBV30,TRBJ2-3,TRBD2,AWSVLEPGLAGGSLTDTQY
TRBV2,TRBJ2-5,NA,ASSERGETQY
TRBV7-3,TRBJ2-5,NA,ASSLRGAAGEETQY
TRBV5-1,TRBJ2-7,NA,ASSLDGYEQY
TRBV5-1,TRBJ2-5,TRBD2,ASSPTGETSGPRGETQY
TRBV6-1,TRBJ2-4,TRBD1,ASNTRDSSRNIQY
TRBV19,TRBJ2-1,TRBD2,ASSIDLAGDEQF
TRBV30,TRBJ2-7,TRBD1,AWATGGYEQY
TRBV19,TRBJ2-2,TRBD2,ASSKGTSAGELF
TRBV27,TRBJ1-2,NA,ASSRGYGYT
TRBV19,TRBJ1-5,NA,ASSIGGASGNQPQH
TRBV15,TRBJ2-7,NA,ATSRDRGYEQY
TRBV13,TRBJ2-1,NA,ASRSSATHEQF
TRBV29-1,TRBJ2-7,NA,SVADIGDYEQY
TRBV10-3,TRBJ2-5,TRBD2,AISGGGLAEETQY
TRBV30,TRBJ1-1,TRBD1,AWDGGGGSTEAF
TRBV19,TRBJ2-1,TRBD2,ASSIISGGPYNEQF
TRBV27,TRBJ2-3,NA,ASSLVQASTDTQY
TRBV5-1,TRBJ2-2,NA,ASSPGGPQADTGELF